The present TCR beta chain was sequenced within a study of naive and memory T cell subsets. The CDR3 extends over 16 amino acids. V was clipped by 6 bases and J by 0 bases; unmatched bases: 11. Germline V gene data show CDR1 as DFQATT and CDR2 as SNEGSKA (reference sequence). Ten or more counts support this clonotype. Its antigen is unknown. Two oligonucleotides, mixed equimolar, formed the beta constant-region primer covering TRBC1 and TRBC2. Ligated cDNA was amplified by four rounds of PCR with nested alpha and beta constant-region primers and SP2. TCRdb processed the UMI-ligation and nested PCR reads anew with MiXCR; each CDR3 protein has one entry. Among around 160,000 distinct CDR3 sequences, roughly 22% were seen once, and the ten largest hold around 0.097%. Separate alpha and beta amplification began at the second PCR step. Findings of the study overall: RNA-based TCR counts may shift with T cell activation and differentiation. A few larger clonotypes appeared in naive repertoires, especially CD8, possibly memory cells re-expressing CD45RA. Gini index rose across naive, CM, EM and EMRA in CD4 and CD8.

Sequenced sample: naive CD4+ T cells from blood. The sequence was collected from a human donor in good health. This chain uses TRBV20-1 with TRBJ2-7; TRBD2 matches 10 bases. The CDR3 reads CSARGLAGVHSYEQYF. For the CDR3, the DNA is TGCAGTGCCAGGGGTCTAGCGGGAGTCCACTCCTACGAGCAGTACTTC.